These 17 T cell receptor beta chains originate from one sample sequenced in a study of Ad26.COV2.S vaccination and SARS-CoV-2 variants. Treatment given: roughly 20 received Ad26.COV2.S at low or high dose, single or two shots; several received placebo; per-sample allocation not given. Specimens were obtained on day 63 following the first vaccine or placebo injection. Only in-frame clones appear in the TCRdb table, and some are missing; sequencing was by immunoSEQ multiplex PCR. The sample contains 380,000 or so clones, around 88% of which appear only once. This material consisted of peripheral blood, taken in a trial of Ad26.COV2.S vaccine versus placebo. These receptors came from a person aged 18-60 years who received the Ad26.COV2.S COVID-19 vaccine or a placebo.

The V call is TRBV2, the J call TRBJ1-1; D may be TRBD1 (6 bases). The CDR3 length is 14 residues. Germline V gene data show CDR1 as SNHLY and CDR2 as FYNNEI. The V gene lost 2 bases and the J gene lost 10 bases, with 17 bases spanning the gap. CDR3 loop: CASSEWGQGLGAFF. CDR3 DNA sequence: TGTGCCAGCAGTGAATGGGGGCAGGGGCTGGGAGCTTTCTTT.

The chain uses TRBV12-3 or TRBV12-4 and TRBJ2-5, with D unclear. Trimming removed 6 bases from V and 0 bases from J, with 5 bases in between. The CDR3 extends over 12 amino acids. CDR3 sequence reads: CASRANQETQYF. The CDR3 DNA reads TGTGCCAGCAGGGCAAACCAAGAGACCCAGTACTTC.

The chain is built from TRBV10-3 and TRBJ1-2, with D unclear. V lost 3 bases and J 7 bases, leaving 15 bases between the germline ends. The germline gives CDR1 ENHRY, CDR2 SYGVKD. The CDR3 loop spans 14 amino acids. In DNA form, the CDR3 reads TGTGCCATCAGTGAAGTCCGAGGGATCGGTGGCTACACCTTC. Its translation is CAISEVRGIGGYTF.

This clone was seen just once. Other nucleotide sequences in the sample specify the same CDR3. The chain has TRBV29-1 and TRBJ2-1; 9 bases are a match to TRBD2. After removal of 4 bases from V and 4 bases from J, the junction contained 5 bases not matched to a gene. The CDR3 has 14 residues. CDR1 and CDR2 from the germline V gene are SQVTM and ANQGSEA. CDR3 sequence: CSVAGTSGYNEQFF. The CDR3 nucleotides are TGCAGCGTTGCCGGAACTAGCGGGTACAATGAGCAGTTCTTC.

Of note for this clone: This sample also contains other DNA sequences that code for the same CDR3. J is TRBJ1-5 and V is TRBV5-6; D gene uncertain. The CDR3 runs 12 residues. V gave up 0 bases and J gave up 6 bases, with 4 bases separating them. Germline V CDR1 and CDR2: SGHDT, YYEEEE. CDR3 sequence (DNA): TGTGCCAGCAGCTTGGTGGGTCAGCCCCAGCATTTT. It is translated as CASSLVGQPQHF.

The chain carries TRBV6-5 and TRBJ2-1; D may be TRBD1 or TRBD2 (6 bases each). Germline CDR1 is MNHEY and CDR2 is SVGAGI. V shed 6 bases and J shed 5 bases, with 17 bases lying between them. This CDR3 has 15 amino acids. CDR3 sequence (DNA): TGTGCCAGCAGGGACACTAGTAGGGGGGACAATGAGCAGTTCTTC. Translation: CASRDTSRGDNEQFF.

This sequence joins TRBV11-2 and TRBJ1-2, with a possible D match to TRBD1 (5 bases). V was trimmed by 2 bases and J by 2 bases, leaving 6 bases between them. Germline V gene data show CDR1 as SGHAT and CDR2 as FQNNGV. The CDR3 has 13 amino acids. The CDR3 is CASSLRQNYGYTF. For the CDR3, the DNA is TGTGCCAGCAGCTTAAGACAGAACTATGGCTACACCTTC.

The chain employs TRBV18 and TRBJ2-7; 8 bases match TRBD2. Trimming at V came to 3 bases and at J to 2 bases, leaving 3 bases not matched to a gene. Germline V lookup: CDR1 KGHSH, CDR2 LQKENI. The CDR3 has 14 residues. The CDR3 coding sequence is TGTGCCAGCTCACCTGCGGGGGGAACCTACGAGCAGTACTTC. It encodes CASSPAGGTYEQYF.

The chain carries TRBV28 and TRBJ1-5; D is unclear. V was clipped by 5 bases and J by 0 bases, with 2 bases between them. Germline CDR1 is MDHEN and CDR2 is SYDVKM. This CDR3 is 12 amino acids long. CDR3 in DNA: TGTGCCAGCAGTGGTAGCAATCAGCCCCAGCATTTT. Its translation: CASSGSNQPQHF.

This chain connects TRBV18 to TRBJ1-1; 7 bases match TRBD1. The CDR3 loop spans 13 amino acids. From germline, CDR1 is KGHSH and CDR2 LQKENI. Germline trimming cut 6 bases from V and 7 bases from J; bases unmatched to any gene: 8. Here the CDR3 reads CASSGGRGDEAFF. In DNA, the CDR3 is TGTGCCAGCTCCGGGGGCAGGGGGGATGAAGCTTTCTTT.

The chain carries TRBV7-9 and TRBJ2-5; the D is unclear. V was clipped by 2 bases and J by 2 bases, with 12 bases between them. Germline CDR1 SEHNR, CDR2 FQNEAQ (reference sequence). This CDR3 region has 15 residues. CDR3 nucleotide sequence: TGTGCCAGCAGCTTAAATTTTGGCCAACAAGAGACCCAGTACTTC. Protein sequence: CASSLNFGQQETQYF.

V is TRBV7-8 and J is TRBJ1-6; D may be TRBD1 (5 bases). The germline gives CDR1 SGHVS, CDR2 FQNEAQ. With 6 bases removed from V and 0 bases from J, the gap between germline ends came to 9 bases. This CDR3 is built from 15 residues. CDR3 loop: CASSRQSSYNSPLHF. Here the CDR3 DNA reads TGTGCCAGCAGTCGACAGAGCTCCTATAATTCACCCCTCCACTTT.

The V gene is TRBV11-3, the J gene TRBJ2-7; D unclear. V gave up 5 bases and J gave up 2 bases, with 16 bases separating them. Germline CDR1 and CDR2: SGHNT and YENEEA. CDR3 length: 15 amino acids. The CDR3 reads CASSPRGPRPYEQYF. The CDR3, as DNA: TGTGCCAGCAGCCCCCGAGGACCAAGGCCCTACGAGCAGTACTTC.

This chain links TRBV10-3 with TRBJ2-3; D unresolved. This CDR3 contains 14 residues. Germline V CDR1 and CDR2: ENHRY, SYGVKD. With 7 bases removed from V and 0 bases from J, the gap between germline ends came to 11 bases. Here the CDR3 reads CAINSGQSTDTQYF. The DNA for the CDR3 is TGTGCCATCAATTCGGGTCAGAGCACAGATACGCAGTATTTT.

The chain carries TRBV27 and TRBJ1-4; possibly TRBD1 for D (5 bases). The CDR3 length is 14 residues. Trimming removed 4 bases from V and 8 bases from J, with 14 bases in between. Germline CDR1 and CDR2: MNHEY and SMNVEV (reference sequence). The CDR3 bases are TGTGCCAGCAGTTCGGGCAGGGTTCGGGAAAAACTGTTTTTT. Encoded protein: CASSSGRVREKLFF.

The chain joins TRBV28 to TRBJ2-7; TRBD1 agrees at 7 bases. Looked up from germline, CDR1 is MDHEN and CDR2 is SYDVKM. The CDR3 covers 15 residues. Trimming at V came to 5 bases and at J to 6 bases, leaving 13 bases not matched to a gene. CDR3 sequence (DNA): TGTGCCAGCAGTGTAGGACAGGCACCTGGGCGCGAGCAGTACTTC. Translation gives CASSVGQAPGREQYF.

The rearrangement uses TRBV6-2 or TRBV6-3 and TRBJ2-1; D gene ambiguous. There are 13 residues in the CDR3. Trimming stripped 5 bases from V and 4 bases from J, with 9 bases between. CDR1 and CDR2 from the germline V gene are MNHEY and SVGEGT. Here the CDR3 reads CASSITTYNEQFF. The CDR3 DNA reads TGTGCCAGCAGTATAACTACTTACAATGAGCAGTTCTTC.